This T cell receptor (beta chain) derives from a study of blood T cell repertoires in COVID-19. Study background: Collection of acute and convalescent COVID-19 samples took place in the United States, Italy and Spain. In each case, the material was cDNA or gDNA derived from T cells, B-cell-depleted T cells, or PBMCs.

The ends were cut back, 5 bases at V and 5 bases at J, with 15 bases in the middle. CDR1 and CDR2 from the germline V gene are SEHNR and FQNEAQ (reference sequence). The CDR3 is 14 amino acids. Some clones are missing from TCRdb's copy, which holds only in-frame ones; the method was immunoSEQ multiplex PCR. The repertoire holds about 440,000 clones, with 70% to 90% as singletons. Seattle cases were enrolled at active infection and followed longitudinally. The clonotype was recovered from a woman in her forties or fifties with COVID-19, enrolled during active disease. Sequenced: peripheral blood. This chain connects TRBV7-9 to TRBJ1-1; D may be TRBD1 (5 bases). This CDR3 is CASSPPWGETEAFF. In DNA, the CDR3 is TGTGCCAGCAGCCCGCCATGGGGCGAAACTGAAGCTTTCTTT.